This T cell receptor beta chain was identified during a study of a mutant IDH1 vaccine in newly diagnosed glioma. Time point defined: week 23, last vaccination. Each dose delivered 300 ug of mutant IDH1 20-mer peptide subcutaneously with imiquimod. The protocol was immunoSEQ multiplex PCR, while the TCRdb copy is restricted to in-frame clones and leaves out a portion. The table records some 60,000 clones, 80% to 90% of them present only once. As concerns this clone: Antigen: not known.

V dropped 1 base and J dropped 4 bases, with 8 bases sitting between them. CDR3 size: 14 residues. Germline loops: CDR1 SGDLS, CDR2 YYNGEE. The chain has TRBV9 and TRBJ2-2; D unclear. The sequence derives from a man aged 35-49 years with glioma. The sample in question was PBMCs, obtained from a glioma patient whose treatment included an IDH1 peptide vaccine. The CDR3 reads CASSVNIFTGELFF. CDR3 sequence (DNA): TGTGCCAGCAGCGTAAACATTTTCACCGGGGAGCTGTTTTTT.